These T cell receptor beta chains were read from a single sample in a study of shared clonotypes between healthy human individuals. Measured with immunoSEQ multiplex PCR; TCRdb has only the in-frame clones, and not every one. This sample carries hundreds of thousands of clones, 92% of them seen once, and the ten largest clones take approximately 25%. What was sequenced was naive CD8+ T cells sorted from blood. These receptors were obtained from a man younger than 45 in good health. CDR3s include the opening cysteine and the closing phenylalanine or tryptophan. Each record gives: V gene, D gene, clone size, J gene, CDR3 protein, CDR3 DNA. The D gene is left open where the match is weak. Expanded clones get a size class; other rows say once, few or many, or leave the size out.

TRBV27,TRBD2,once,TRBJ2-3,CASTLAGGPSYPQYF,TGTGCCAGCACACTAGCGGGAGGGCCCTCTTATCCGCAGTATTTT
TRBV28,NA,NA,TRBJ2-2,CASSLSAPLVGGHDTGELFF,TGTGCCAGCAGTTTATCGGCCCCTTTGGTAGGGGGGCACGACACCGGGGAGCTGTTTTTT
TRBV5-8,TRBD1,NA,TRBJ1-5,CASIDRDRGQPQHF,TGTGCCAGCATCGACCGGGACAGGGGTCAGCCCCAGCATTTT
TRBV7-6,TRBD2,NA,TRBJ2-7,CASSPRTSGSLYEQYF,TGTGCCAGCAGCCCGAGGACTAGCGGGAGCTTGTACGAGCAGTACTTC
TRBV7-3,NA,NA,TRBJ2-3,CASSFIGGSTDTQYF,TGTGCCAGCAGCTTCATCGGCGGAAGCACAGATACGCAGTATTTT
TRBV4-3,NA,NA,TRBJ1-5,CASSQEFEAQPQHF,TGCGCCAGCAGCCAAGAATTTGAGGCTCAGCCCCAGCATTTT
TRBV7-9,TRBD1,NA,TRBJ2-5,CASSQGVQETQYF,TGTGCCAGCAGCCAGGGGGTACAAGAGACCCAGTACTTC
TRBV14,NA,NA,TRBJ2-7,CASSHLRITGDSYEQYF,TGTGCCAGCAGCCATCTCCGGATTACGGGAGACTCCTACGAGCAGTACTTC
TRBV15,TRBD2,NA,TRBJ2-5,CATSKREAQETQYF,TGTGCCACCAGCAAGCGGGAGGCCCAAGAGACCCAGTACTTC
TRBV28,TRBD1,NA,TRBJ1-3,CASSQIKTGQISGNTIYF,TGTGCCAGCAGTCAAATCAAGACAGGGCAAATCTCTGGAAACACCATATATTTT
TRBV4-1,NA,NA,TRBJ2-7,CASSQEPGRSHEQYF,TGCGCCAGCAGCCAAGAACCAGGGCGTAGCCACGAGCAGTACTTC
TRBV4-3,TRBD1,NA,TRBJ1-1,CASSHHTGVNTEAFF,TGCGCCAGCAGCCACCATACAGGGGTGAACACTGAAGCTTTCTTT
TRBV27,NA,NA,TRBJ2-7,CASSSYDSYEQYF,TGTGCCAGCAGTTCATATGACAGCTACGAGCAGTACTTC
TRBV9,NA,NA,TRBJ1-5,CASSGGTAPGQPQHF,TGTGCCAGCAGCGGAGGGACGGCTCCGGGGCAGCCCCAGCATTTT
TRBV4-1,NA,NA,TRBJ2-1,CASSFLANSYNEQFF,TGCGCCAGCAGCTTTCTAGCGAACTCCTACAATGAGCAGTTCTTC
TRBV7-9,NA,NA,TRBJ1-5,CASSLGQTNQPQHF,TGTGCCAGCAGCCTGGGCCAGACCAATCAGCCCCAGCATTTT
TRBV7-9,TRBD2,NA,TRBJ2-1,CASSLYFGGSFSHEQFF,TGTGCCAGCAGCTTATACTTTGGCGGGAGTTTCTCTCATGAGCAGTTCTTC
TRBV27,NA,few,TRBJ2-1,CASSRSSYNEQFF,TGTGCCAGCAGTCGGAGCTCCTACAATGAGCAGTTCTTC
TRBV4-3,NA,NA,TRBJ2-7,CASSQDFDLYEQYF,TGCGCCAGCAGCCAAGATTTTGATTTATACGAGCAGTACTTC
TRBV7-9,NA,NA,TRBJ2-7,CASSLGGVYEQYF,TGTGCCAGCAGTCTAGGGGGTGTGTACGAGCAGTACTTC
TRBV10-2,NA,NA,TRBJ1-5,CASSLGGSGDQPQHF,TGCGCCAGCAGCCTAGGAGGGTCAGGGGATCAGCCCCAGCATTTT
TRBV7-9,TRBD1,NA,TRBJ2-7,CASSLRQGNYEQYF,TGTGCCAGCAGCTTACGACAGGGGAACTACGAGCAGTACTTC
TRBV27,NA,NA,TRBJ2-7,CASSTGLRWYEQYF,TGTGCCAGCAGTACGGGACTTCGTTGGTACGAGCAGTACTTC
TRBV6-5,NA,once,TRBJ1-2,CASSYLTRFRGYTF,TGTGCCAGCAGTTACTTGACAAGGTTTAGGGGCTACACCTTC
TRBV25-1,TRBD2,NA,TRBJ2-1,CASAGVRRFF,TGTGCCAGTGCGGGAGTTCGGCGGTTCTTC
TRBV7-9,TRBD1,once,TRBJ2-1,CASSLAGTGANEQFF,TGTGCCAGCAGCTTAGCAGGGACAGGGGCGAATGAGCAGTTCTTC
TRBV4-1,TRBD1,NA,TRBJ1-2,CASSQVGLIQGENGYTF,TGCGCCAGCAGCCAAGTAGGTCTAATACAGGGGGAAAACGGCTACACCTTC
TRBV7-8,TRBD1,NA,TRBJ1-4,CASSPRTGANEKLFF,TGTGCCAGCAGCCCGAGGACAGGGGCTAATGAAAAACTGTTTTTT
TRBV4-1,TRBD2,NA,TRBJ2-1,CASSQEGGLAGKIAFF,TGCGCCAGCAGCCAAGAGGGGGGACTAGCGGGAAAAATTGCGTTCTTC
TRBV4-1,TRBD1,NA,TRBJ1-2,CASRGGGGYTF,TGCGCCAGCAGAGGGGGCGGAGGCTACACCTTC
TRBV11-2,NA,NA,TRBJ2-7,CASAGGGIGSAWHEQYF,TGTGCCAGCGCAGGGGGGGGAATTGGGTCCGCCTGGCACGAGCAGTACTTC
TRBV9,TRBD2,NA,TRBJ2-3,CASSGTSGSGTDTQYF,TGTGCCAGCAGCGGGACTAGCGGGAGTGGGACAGATACGCAGTATTTT
TRBV27,NA,NA,TRBJ2-1,CASRHSYDNEQFF,TGTGCCAGCAGACACAGTTACGACAATGAGCAGTTCTTC